This T cell receptor beta chain was obtained from a study of response to subunit inactivated influenza vaccine. Notes on the study in general: Each seasonal influenza vaccination recruits few new T cells, the authors suggested.

Comments on this clonotype: The target antigen is unknown.

TCRdb re-derived calls from the RT-PCR reads in MiXCR, one entry per CDR3 protein. This table has a few hundred thousand distinct CDR3 sequences, roughly a fifth appearing once. Germline-derived CDR1 and CDR2 are MNHEY and SVGEGT. This CDR3 has 18 amino acids. Germline trimming cut 5 bases from V and 4 bases from J; bases unmatched to any gene: 15. The origin of this receptor is a man between 50 and 69 years old who received an inactivated influenza vaccine. Specimen: PBMCs from blood, collected about 20 months after vaccination. This rearrangement joins TRBV6-2 or TRBV6-3 to TRBJ2-2; 8 bases align to TRBD1. CDR3 coding DNA: TGTGCCAGCAGTCAAAATCTGGACAGGGCTGATGGCACCGGGGAGCTGTTTTTT. It is translated as CASSQNLDRADGTGELFF.